Sequencing of this T cell receptor (beta chain) was carried out in a study of Graves' ophthalmopathy and Graves' hyperthyroidism. On the study more broadly: Samples of peripheral blood were obtained at initial diagnosis, prior to treatment of any kind.

In regard to this clonotype: Its antigen remains unidentified.

Fresh peripheral blood, approximately 10 ml, was the PBMC source. Study observations and caveats: Cross-validated, the 13-signature model showed 87.88%/81.08% sensitivity/specificity, and 80%/75% in the test set. Blood also held most thyroid clonotypes expanded above 0.001 frequency.

Using RNA transcripts, the TCR beta CDR3 regions were amplified. Investigators did first-round RT-PCR with HTBI primers, then second-round multiplex PCR. Each CDR3 protein is one row after TCRdb ran MiXCR on the multiplex PCR reads. The table has 500,000 to 800,000 distinct CDR3 sequences, more than 40% seen once; the top ten hold over 2.5%. Germline lookup yields CDR1 SGHVS and CDR2 FQNEAQ. After removal of 5 bases from V and 5 bases from J, the junction contained 13 bases not matched to a gene. This CDR3 has 17 amino acids. The gene calls are TRBV7-8 and TRBJ1-5; 9 positions match TRBD1. The sequence came from an adult man with Graves' ophthalmopathy. Sequencing was done on a sample of peripheral blood. This chain's CDR3 is CASSRIRDREIDQPQHF. The CDR3 nucleotides are TGTGCCAGCAGCCGAATCCGGGACAGGGAAATAGATCAGCCCCAGCATTTT.